A single sample gave rise to the 8 T cell receptor beta chains below, sequenced in a study of cytomegalovirus exposure and HLA in healthy donors. PCR employed 60 Vbeta and 13 Jbeta primers. Libraries were prepared by immunoSEQ multiplex PCR; TCRdb keeps only in-frame clonotypes and omits some of them. This sample yields about 110,000 clones, of which about 69% are seen a single time; roughly 1.2% belongs to the top ten. Sample: PBMCs. These receptors all come from a man aged 35 to 55 in good health and CMV-seronegative.

The J gene is TRBJ2-1, the V gene TRBV28; 8 positions agree with TRBD2. The CDR3 covers 13 residues. The trim removed 7 bases at V and 7 bases at J, leaving 6 bases unmatched. Germline CDR1 MDHEN, CDR2 SYDVKM. This CDR3 reads CASTISGGNEQFF. The CDR3, as DNA: TGTGCCAGCACGATCAGCGGGGGAAATGAGCAGTTCTTC.

This clone appeared a single time. The V and J genes are TRBV28 and TRBJ1-1; 11 positions match TRBD1. From germline, CDR1 is MDHEN and CDR2 SYDVKM. There are 15 residues in the CDR3. Trimming removed 1 base from V and 6 bases from J; junction bases left unmatched: 4. The DNA of the CDR3 is TGTGCCAGCAGTTTATTAGGACAGGGGGCTGCTGAAGCTTTCTTT. This sequence encodes CASSLLGQGAAEAFF.

The chain joins TRBV7-9 to TRBJ2-1; 8 bases align to TRBD2. The V and J ends lost 3 bases and 7 bases, in that order; junction bases with no gene match: 17. Germline values: CDR1 SEHNR, CDR2 FQNEAQ (reference sequence). This CDR3 has 18 residues. CDR3 nucleotide sequence: TGTGCCAGCAGCTTCCCTTTCCGAGTAGCGGGAAAGAAAAATGAGCAGTTCTTC. As protein: CASSFPFRVAGKKNEQFF.

V usage is TRBV30 and J usage is TRBJ1-2; a weak D match, TRBD1 (6 bases). Per the germline V gene, CDR1 is GTSNPN and CDR2 is SVGIG (reference sequence). V was trimmed by 3 bases and J by 2 bases, leaving 7 bases between them. This CDR3 is 12 amino acids long. The CDR3 loop reads CAWRQGNYGYTF. In DNA form, the CDR3 reads TGTGCCTGGAGACAGGGAAACTATGGCTACACCTTC.

The chain uses TRBV5-4 and TRBJ1-2, with a weak D call TRBD1 (6 bases). The length of the CDR3 is 14 residues. Germline values: CDR1 SGHNT, CDR2 YYREEE (reference sequence). V was cut by 4 bases and J by 5 bases, with 15 bases left in between. The DNA of the CDR3 is TGTGCCAGCAGCCCGAGGGGGGGCTGGTATGGCTACACCTTC. Translation: CASSPRGGWYGYTF.

The gene calls are TRBV7-2 and TRBJ1-2, with a tentative D call TRBD1 (6 bases). Germline lookup yields CDR1 SGHTA and CDR2 FQGNSA. The CDR3 covers 15 residues. Trimming shortened V by 2 bases and J by 4 bases, and 14 bases separated the two germline ends. The CDR3 protein is CASSLNAGGGYGYTF. The CDR3, as DNA: TGTGCCAGCAGCTTAAATGCTGGGGGCGGCTATGGCTACACCTTC.

This chain uses TRBV13 with TRBJ2-1; 13 bases line up with TRBD2. The CDR3 runs to 14 residues. Germline CDR1 PRHDT, CDR2 FYEKMQ (reference sequence). The trim removed 7 bases at V and 13 bases at J, leaving 10 bases unmatched. The CDR3 nucleotides read TGTGCCAGCACCTCCCAAGGACTAGCGGGAGACCAGTTCTTC. It yields the protein CASTSQGLAGDQFF.

This rearrangement joins TRBV11-3 to TRBJ2-2, with a tentative D call TRBD1 (6 bases). From germline, CDR1 is SGHNT and CDR2 YENEEA. The ends were cut back, 2 bases at V and 5 bases at J, with 15 bases in the middle. The CDR3 runs to 16 residues. The CDR3 spells CASSLPPLTGTGELFF. The CDR3 DNA is TGTGCCAGCAGCTTACCTCCCCTAACAGGGACCGGGGAGCTGTTTTTT.